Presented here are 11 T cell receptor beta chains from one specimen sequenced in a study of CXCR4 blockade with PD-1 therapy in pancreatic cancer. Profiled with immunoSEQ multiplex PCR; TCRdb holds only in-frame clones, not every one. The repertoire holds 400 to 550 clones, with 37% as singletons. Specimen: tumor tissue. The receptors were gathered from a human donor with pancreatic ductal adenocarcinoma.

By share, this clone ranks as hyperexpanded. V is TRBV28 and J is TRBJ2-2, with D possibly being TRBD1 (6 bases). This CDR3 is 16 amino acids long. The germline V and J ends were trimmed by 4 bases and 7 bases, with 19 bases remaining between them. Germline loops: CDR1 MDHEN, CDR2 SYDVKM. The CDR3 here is CASSSAGTPRGGELFF. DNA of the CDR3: TGTGCCAGCAGTTCCGCCGGGACACCGAGGGGCGGGGAGCTGTTTTTT.

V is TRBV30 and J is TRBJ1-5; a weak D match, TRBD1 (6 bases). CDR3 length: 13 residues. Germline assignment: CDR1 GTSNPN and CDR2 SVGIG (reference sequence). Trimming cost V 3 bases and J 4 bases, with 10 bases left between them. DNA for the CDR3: TGTGCCTGGAGCGGGGGGCCGAATCAGCCCCAGCATTTT. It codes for CAWSGGPNQPQHF.

CDR3 DNA sequence: TGTGCCAGCAGTTACTCGCCAGCGACCTTAAACTATGGCTACACCTTC. Its translation is CASSYSPATLNYGYTF. The gene calls are TRBV6-8 and TRBJ1-2; no clear D. Germline V CDR1 and CDR2: MNHGY, SAAAGT. The CDR3 sequence is 16 residues long. The V end was cut by 0 bases, the J end by 2 bases, with 13 bases between.

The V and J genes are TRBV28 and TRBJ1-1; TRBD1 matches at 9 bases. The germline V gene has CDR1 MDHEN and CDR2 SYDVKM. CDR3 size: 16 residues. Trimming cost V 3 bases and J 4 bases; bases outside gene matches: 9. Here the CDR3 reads CASSFVGGQGSTEAFF. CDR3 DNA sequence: TGTGCCAGCAGTTTCGTTGGTGGACAGGGGAGCACTGAAGCTTTCTTT.

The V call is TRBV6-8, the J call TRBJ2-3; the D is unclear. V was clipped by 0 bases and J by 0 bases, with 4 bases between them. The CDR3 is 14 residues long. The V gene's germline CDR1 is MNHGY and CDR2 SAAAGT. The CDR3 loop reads CASSYSKSTDTQYF. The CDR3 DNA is TGTGCCAGCAGTTACTCGAAGAGCACAGATACGCAGTATTTT.

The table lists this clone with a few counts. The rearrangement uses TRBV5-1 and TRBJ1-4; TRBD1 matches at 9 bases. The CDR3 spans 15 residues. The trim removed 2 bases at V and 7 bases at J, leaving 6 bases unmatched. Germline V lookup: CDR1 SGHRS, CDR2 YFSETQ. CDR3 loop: CASSFYRGLREKLFF. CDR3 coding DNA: TGCGCCAGCAGCTTTTACAGGGGGCTTCGTGAAAAACTGTTTTTT.

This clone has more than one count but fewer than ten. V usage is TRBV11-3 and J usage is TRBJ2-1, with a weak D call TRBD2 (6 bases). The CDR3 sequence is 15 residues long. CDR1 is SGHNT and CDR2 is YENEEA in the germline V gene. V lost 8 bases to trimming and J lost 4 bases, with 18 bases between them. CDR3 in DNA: TGTGCCAGCGTACTGGGGGGTTCTGAGTACAATGAGCAGTTCTTC. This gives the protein CASVLGGSEYNEQFF.

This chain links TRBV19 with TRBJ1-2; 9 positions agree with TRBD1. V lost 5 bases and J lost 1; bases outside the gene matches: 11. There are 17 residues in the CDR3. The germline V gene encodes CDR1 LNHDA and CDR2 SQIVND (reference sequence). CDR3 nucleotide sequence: TGTGCCAGTAGTCCCCAAGGACAGGGGTTAGGTAACTATGGCTACACCTTC. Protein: CASSPQGQGLGNYGYTF.

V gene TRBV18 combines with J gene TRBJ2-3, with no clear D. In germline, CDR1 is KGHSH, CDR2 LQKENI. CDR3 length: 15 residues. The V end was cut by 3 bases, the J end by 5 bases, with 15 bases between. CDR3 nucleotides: TGTGCCAGCTCACCCTCAAATAGGGATGGAGATACGCAGTATTTT. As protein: CASSPSNRDGDTQYF.

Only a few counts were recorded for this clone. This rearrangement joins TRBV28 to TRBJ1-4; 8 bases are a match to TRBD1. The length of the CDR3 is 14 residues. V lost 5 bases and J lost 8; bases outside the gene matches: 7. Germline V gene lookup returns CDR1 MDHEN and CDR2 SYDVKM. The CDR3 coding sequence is TGTGCCAGCAGTCTCGGGACAGGATGGGAAAAACTGTTTTTT. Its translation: CASSLGTGWEKLFF. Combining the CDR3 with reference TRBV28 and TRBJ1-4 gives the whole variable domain DVKVTQSSRYLVKRTGEKVFLECVQDMDHENMFWYRQDPGLGLRLIYFSYDVKMKEKGDIPEGYSVSREKKERFSLILESASTNQTSMYLCASSLGTGWEKLFFGSGTQLSVL.

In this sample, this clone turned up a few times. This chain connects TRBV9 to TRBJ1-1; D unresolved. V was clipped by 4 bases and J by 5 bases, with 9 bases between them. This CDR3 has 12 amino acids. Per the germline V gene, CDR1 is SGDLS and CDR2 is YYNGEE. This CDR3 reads CASSKLGTEAFF. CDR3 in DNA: TGTGCCAGCAGCAAACTGGGGACTGAAGCTTTCTTT.